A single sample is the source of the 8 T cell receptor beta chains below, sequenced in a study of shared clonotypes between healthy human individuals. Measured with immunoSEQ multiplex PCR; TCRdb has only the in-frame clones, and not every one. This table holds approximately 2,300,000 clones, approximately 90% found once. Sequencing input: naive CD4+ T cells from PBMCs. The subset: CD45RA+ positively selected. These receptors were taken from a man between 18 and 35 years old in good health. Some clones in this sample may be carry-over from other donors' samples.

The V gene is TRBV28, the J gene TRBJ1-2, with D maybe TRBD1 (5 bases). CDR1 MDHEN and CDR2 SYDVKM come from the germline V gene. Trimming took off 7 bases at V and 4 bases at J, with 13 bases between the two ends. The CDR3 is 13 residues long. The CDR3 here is CASNTWGFYGYTF. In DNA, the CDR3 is TGTGCCAGCAATACTTGGGGCTTCTATGGCTACACCTTC.

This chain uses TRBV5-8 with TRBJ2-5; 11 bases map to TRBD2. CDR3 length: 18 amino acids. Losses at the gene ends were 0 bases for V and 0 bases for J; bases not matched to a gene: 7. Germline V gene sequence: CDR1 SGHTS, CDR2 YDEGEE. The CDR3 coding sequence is TGTGCCAGCAGCTTGGGGATTAGCGGGAGGGCCGACCAAGAGACCCAGTACTTC. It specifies CASSLGISGRADQETQYF.

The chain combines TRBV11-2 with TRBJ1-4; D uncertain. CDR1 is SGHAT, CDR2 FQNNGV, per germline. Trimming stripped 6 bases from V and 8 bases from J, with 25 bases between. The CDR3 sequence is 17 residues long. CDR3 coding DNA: TGTGCCAGCAGACCAATTAGAGCCAGCCCCGGCAGGGAAAAACTGTTTTTT. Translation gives CASRPIRASPGREKLFF.

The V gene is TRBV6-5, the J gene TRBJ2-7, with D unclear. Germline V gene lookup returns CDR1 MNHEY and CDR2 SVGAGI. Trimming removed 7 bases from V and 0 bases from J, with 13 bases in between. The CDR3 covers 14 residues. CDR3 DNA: TGTGCCAGCACCAAAAATGTGGACTCCTACGAGCAGTACTTC. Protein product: CASTKNVDSYEQYF.

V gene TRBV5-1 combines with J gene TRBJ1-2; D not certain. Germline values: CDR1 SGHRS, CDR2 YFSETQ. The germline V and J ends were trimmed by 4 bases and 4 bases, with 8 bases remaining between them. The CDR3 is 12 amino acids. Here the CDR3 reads CASSADTYGYTF. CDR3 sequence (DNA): TGCGCCAGCAGCGCCGACACCTATGGCTACACCTTC.

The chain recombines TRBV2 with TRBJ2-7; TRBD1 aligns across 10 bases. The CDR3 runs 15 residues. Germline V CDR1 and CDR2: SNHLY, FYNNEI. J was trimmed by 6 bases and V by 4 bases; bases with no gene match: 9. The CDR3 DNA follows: TGTGCCAGCAGTGTTGGGACAGGGGTTTCCATCGAGCAGTACTTC. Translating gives CASSVGTGVSIEQYF.

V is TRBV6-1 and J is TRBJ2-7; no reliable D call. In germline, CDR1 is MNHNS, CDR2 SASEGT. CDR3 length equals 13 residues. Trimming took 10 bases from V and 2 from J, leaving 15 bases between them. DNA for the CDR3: TGTGCCATCTCCGGGCCTCAGCCCTACGAGCAGTACTTC. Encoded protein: CAISGPQPYEQYF.

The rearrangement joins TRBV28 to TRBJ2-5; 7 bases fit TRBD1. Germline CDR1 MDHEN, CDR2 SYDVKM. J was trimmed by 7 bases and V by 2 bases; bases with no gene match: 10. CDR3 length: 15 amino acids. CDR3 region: CASSLRDSHRWTQYF. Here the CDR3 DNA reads TGTGCCAGCAGTTTACGGGACAGCCACCGGTGGACCCAGTACTTC.